This T cell receptor (beta chain) was recorded in a study of regulatory T cells in long-lasting Graves disease. Investigators prepared the TCR beta libraries by applying iRepertoire HTBI primers and Arm-PCR of CDR3 regions. TCRdb re-analysed the multiplex PCR reads in MiXCR, keeping a single row per CDR3 protein. The sample gives over 300,000 distinct CDR3 sequences, around a sixth of which show up once; 22% is in the top ten. V lost 7 bases, J lost 3 bases, and 8 bases stayed unmatched. The CDR3 loop spans 15 amino acids. Germline assignment: CDR1 MDHEN and CDR2 SYDVKM. Described time point: newly diagnosed GD, antithyroid drugs for less than 3 months. Following extraction of RNA from PBMCs, that RNA was used to make the TCR library.

The TCR was taken from a female donor with Graves disease. The sequenced sample was peripheral blood mononuclear cells (PBMCs), obtained at new diagnosis, from a patient treated with antithyroid drugs. V and J are TRBV28 and TRBJ1-2; TRBD1 aligns across 10 bases. CDR3 region: CASNGDRGPYYGYTF. CDR3 DNA: TGTGCCAGCAACGGAGACAGGGGGCCCTACTATGGCTACACCTTC.